Listed below are T cell receptor beta chains from one sample, sequenced in a study of T-cell memory formation after mild COVID-19. TCRdb recomputed calls from the 5' RACE reads with MiXCR, one row per CDR3 protein. The sample holds approximately 480,000 distinct CDR3 sequences; 15% to 20% are singletons and the top ten take 12%. The sample comprised PBMCs or a T cell subset sorted from them (not recorded which). These TCRs come from an adult woman who had mild COVID-19 (a few samples of this study predate the infection). Cell type and time point are not known. The conserved cysteine and the conserved F or W are not part of the CDR3 here.

J gene | V gene | CDR3 protein
TRBJ2-2 | TRBV27 | ASSEEREVGTGELF
TRBJ1-4 | TRBV9 | ASSPGQATNEKLF
TRBJ1-2 | TRBV4-1 | ASSSLGTAYYGYT
TRBJ2-6 | TRBV2 | ASSGIPGTGVSGANVLT
TRBJ2-2 | TRBV5-8 | ASSLVGYPGELF
TRBJ2-1 | TRBV4-1 | ASSRSQGSYNEQF
TRBJ1-4 | TRBV5-1 | ASSVANSNEKLF
TRBJ2-1 | TRBV15 | ATSPGKIEQF
TRBJ2-1 | TRBV7-2 | ASSRTGLAGHEQF
TRBJ2-7 | TRBV7-2 | ASSLGGTGHEQY
TRBJ2-7 | TRBV27 | ASSFTAGLARNSYEQY